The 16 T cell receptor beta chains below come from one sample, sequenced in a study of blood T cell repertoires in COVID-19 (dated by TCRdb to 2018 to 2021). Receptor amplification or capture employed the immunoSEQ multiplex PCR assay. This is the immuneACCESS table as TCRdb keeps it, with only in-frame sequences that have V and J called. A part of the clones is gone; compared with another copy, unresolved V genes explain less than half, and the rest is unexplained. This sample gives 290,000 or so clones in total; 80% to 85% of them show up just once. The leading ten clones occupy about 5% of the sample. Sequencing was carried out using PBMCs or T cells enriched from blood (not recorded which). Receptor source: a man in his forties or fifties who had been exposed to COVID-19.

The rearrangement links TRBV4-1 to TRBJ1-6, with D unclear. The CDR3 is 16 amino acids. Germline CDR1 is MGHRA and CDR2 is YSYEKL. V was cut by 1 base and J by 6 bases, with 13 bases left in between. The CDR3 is CASSQARVGGNSPLHF. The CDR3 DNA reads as TGCGCCAGCAGCCAAGCGAGGGTCGGTGGTAATTCACCCCTCCACTTT.

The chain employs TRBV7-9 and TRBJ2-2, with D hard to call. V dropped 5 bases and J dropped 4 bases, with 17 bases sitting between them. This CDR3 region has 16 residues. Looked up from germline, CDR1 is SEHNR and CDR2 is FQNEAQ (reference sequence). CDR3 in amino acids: CASSPFVGASTGELFF. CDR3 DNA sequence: TGTGCCAGCAGCCCATTCGTCGGTGCGAGCACCGGGGAGCTGTTTTTT. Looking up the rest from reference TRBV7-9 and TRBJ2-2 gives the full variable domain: DTGVSQNPRHKITKRGQNVTFRCDPISEHNRLYWYRQTLGQGPEFLTYFQNEAQLEKSRLLSDRFSAERPKGSFSTLEIQRTEQGDSAMYLCASSPFVGASTGELFFGEGSRLTVL.

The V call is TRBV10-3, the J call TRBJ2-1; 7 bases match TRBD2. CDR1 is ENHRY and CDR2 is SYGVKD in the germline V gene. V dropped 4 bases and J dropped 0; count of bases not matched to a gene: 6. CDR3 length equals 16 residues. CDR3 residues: CAISGTLADSYNEQFF. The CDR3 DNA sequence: TGTGCCATCAGTGGGACCCTAGCGGACTCCTACAATGAGCAGTTCTTC.

The chain's CDR3 is CASSQGGLADTQYF. The CDR3 region has the DNA TGTGCCAGCAGCCAGGGGGGTTTAGCAGATACGCAGTATTTT. This chain connects TRBV3-1 (or the pseudogene TRBV3-2) to TRBJ2-3, with D perhaps TRBD2 (6 bases). Germline CDR1 and CDR2: LGHDT and YNNKEL (reference sequence). The CDR3 has 14 residues. Trimming removed 3 bases from V and 4 bases from J, with 11 bases in between.

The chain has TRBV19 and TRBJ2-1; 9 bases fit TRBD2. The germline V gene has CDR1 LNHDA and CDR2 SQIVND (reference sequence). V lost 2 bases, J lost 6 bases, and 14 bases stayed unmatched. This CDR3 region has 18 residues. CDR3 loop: CASSIRLGLAGLSNEQFF. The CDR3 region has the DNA TGTGCCAGTAGTATAAGGTTAGGGCTAGCGGGACTCTCCAATGAGCAGTTCTTC.

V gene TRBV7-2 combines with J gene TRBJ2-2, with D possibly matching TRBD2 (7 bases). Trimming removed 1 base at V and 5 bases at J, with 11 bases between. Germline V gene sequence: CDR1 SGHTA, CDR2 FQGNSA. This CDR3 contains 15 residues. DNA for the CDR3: TGTGCCAGCAGCTTAGGGGGGGGGCGGACCGGGGAGCTGTTTTTT. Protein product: CASSLGGGRTGELFF.

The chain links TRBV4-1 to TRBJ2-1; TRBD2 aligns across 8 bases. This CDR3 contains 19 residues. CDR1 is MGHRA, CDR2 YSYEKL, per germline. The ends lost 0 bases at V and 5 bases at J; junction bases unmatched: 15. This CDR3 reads CASSQEVLSGTRTNNEQFF. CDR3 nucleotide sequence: TGCGCCAGCAGCCAAGAAGTTCTCTCCGGGACTAGAACAAACAATGAGCAGTTCTTC.

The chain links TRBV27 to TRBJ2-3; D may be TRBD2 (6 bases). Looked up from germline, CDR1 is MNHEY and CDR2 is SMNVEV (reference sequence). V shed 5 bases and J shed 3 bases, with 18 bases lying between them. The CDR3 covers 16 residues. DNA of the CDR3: TGTGCCAGCAGTCCGGGTGGCGGGATTCGGACAGATACGCAGTATTTT. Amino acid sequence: CASSPGGGIRTDTQYF.

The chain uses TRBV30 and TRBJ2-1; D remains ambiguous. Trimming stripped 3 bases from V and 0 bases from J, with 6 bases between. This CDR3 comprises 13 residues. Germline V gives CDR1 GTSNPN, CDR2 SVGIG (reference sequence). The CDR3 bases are TGTGCCTGGAGCCCTAGCTCCTACAATGAGCAGTTCTTC. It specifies CAWSPSSYNEQFF. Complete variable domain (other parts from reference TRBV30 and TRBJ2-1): SQTIHQWPATLVQPVGSPLSLECTVEGTSNPNLYWYRQAAGRGLQLLFYSVGIGQISSEVPQNLSASRPQDRQFILSSKKLLLSDSGFYLCAWSPSSYNEQFFGPGTRLTVL.

The CDR3 DNA reads as TGTGCCAGCAGCTTGAGGGATGGGGATCAGCCCCAGCATTTT. This codes for CASSLRDGDQPQHF. The V call is TRBV11-2, the J call TRBJ1-5, with D unresolved. The CDR3 is 14 residues long. Trimming removed 3 bases at V and 5 bases at J, with 11 bases between. CDR1 and CDR2 (germline): SGHAT, FQNNGV.

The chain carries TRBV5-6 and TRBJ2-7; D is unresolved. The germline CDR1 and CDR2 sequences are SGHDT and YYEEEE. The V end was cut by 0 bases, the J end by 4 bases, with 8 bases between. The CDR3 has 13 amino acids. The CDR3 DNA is TGTGCCAGCAGCTTGGGCGCGGCGTACGAGCAGTACTTC. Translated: CASSLGAAYEQYF.

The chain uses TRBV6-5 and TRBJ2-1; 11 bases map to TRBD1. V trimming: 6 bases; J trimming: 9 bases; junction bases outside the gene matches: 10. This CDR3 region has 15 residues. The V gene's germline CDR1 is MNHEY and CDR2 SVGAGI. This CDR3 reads CASRLPGQGDAEQFF. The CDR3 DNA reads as TGTGCCAGCAGGCTCCCGGGACAGGGGGATGCTGAGCAGTTCTTC.

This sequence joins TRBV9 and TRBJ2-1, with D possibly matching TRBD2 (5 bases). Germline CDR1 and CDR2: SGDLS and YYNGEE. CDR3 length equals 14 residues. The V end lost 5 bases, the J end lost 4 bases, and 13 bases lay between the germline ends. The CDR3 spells CASSNADWYNEQFF. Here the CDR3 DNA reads TGTGCCAGCAGTAACGCGGACTGGTACAATGAGCAGTTCTTC.

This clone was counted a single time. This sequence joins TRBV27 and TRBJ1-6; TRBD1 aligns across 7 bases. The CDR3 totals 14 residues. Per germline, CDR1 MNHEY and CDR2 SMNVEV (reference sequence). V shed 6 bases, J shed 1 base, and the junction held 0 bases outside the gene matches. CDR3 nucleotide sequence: TGTGCCAGCAGACAGGGGTCCTATAATTCACCCCTCCACTTT. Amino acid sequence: CASRQGSYNSPLHF.

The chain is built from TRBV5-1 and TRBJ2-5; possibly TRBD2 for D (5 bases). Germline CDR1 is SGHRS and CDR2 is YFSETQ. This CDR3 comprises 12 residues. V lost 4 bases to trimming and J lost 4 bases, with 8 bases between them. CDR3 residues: CASSTGGETQYF. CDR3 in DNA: TGCGCCAGCAGCACCGGAGGAGAGACCCAGTACTTC.

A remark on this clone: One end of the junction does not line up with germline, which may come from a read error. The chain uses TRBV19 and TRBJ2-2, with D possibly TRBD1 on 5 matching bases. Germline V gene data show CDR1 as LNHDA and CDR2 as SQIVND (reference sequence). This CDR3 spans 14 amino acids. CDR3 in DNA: TGTGCCAGCAGTATCGGACACAGCACCGGGGAGCTGTTTTTT. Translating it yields CASSIGHSTGELFF.